A single sample is the source of the 7 T cell receptor beta chains below, sequenced in a study of blood T cell repertoires in COVID-19. Using immunoSEQ multiplex PCR, the repertoire was profiled, and TCRdb retains in-frame clones only, with some absent. The sample carries approximately 440,000 clones, 90% recorded once. The material sequenced was PBMCs or T cells enriched from blood (not recorded which). These receptors all come from a man aged 18 to 30 who had recovered from COVID-19.

V and J are TRBV6-5 and TRBJ1-2; D call uncertain. Per germline, CDR1 MNHEY and CDR2 SVGAGI. The ends were cut back, 4 bases at V and 6 bases at J, with 12 bases in the middle. This CDR3 comprises 13 residues. Here the CDR3 reads CASSSSRIDGYTF. CDR3 DNA sequence: TGTGCCAGCAGTTCAAGCAGGATCGATGGCTACACCTTC.

This chain joins TRBV7-8 and TRBJ1-2; maybe TRBD1 (5 bases). V was cut by 4 bases and J by 4 bases, with 16 bases left in between. The CDR3 length is 15 residues. The germline CDR1 and CDR2 sequences are SGHVS and FQNEAQ. CDR3 sequence: CASSYTRGRAYGYTF. The CDR3 DNA is TGTGCCAGCAGCTACACCCGGGGGAGGGCCTATGGCTACACCTTC.

The CDR3 DNA sequence: TGTGCCAGCAGCTTGATTATTAACACTGAAGCTTTCTTT. It translates to CASSLIINTEAFF. The J gene is TRBJ1-1, the V gene TRBV5-6; no clear D. Trimming cost V 1 base and J 2 bases, with 6 bases left between them. The CDR3 is made up of 13 amino acids. Germline values: CDR1 SGHDT, CDR2 YYEEEE.

This clone was observed a few times. The chain recombines TRBV20-1 with TRBJ1-1; possibly TRBD1 for D (5 bases). This CDR3 is built from 11 residues. Germline assignment: CDR1 DFQATT and CDR2 SNEGSKA (reference sequence). Trimming took 7 bases from V and 7 from J, leaving 13 bases between them. CDR3 sequence reads: CSVTDRYEAFF. CDR3 sequence (DNA): TGCAGTGTCACCGACAGATATGAAGCTTTCTTT.

This chain connects TRBV7-9 to TRBJ1-6; D uncertain. This CDR3 contains 14 residues. The germline V gene has CDR1 SEHNR and CDR2 FQNEAQ (reference sequence). The ends were cut back, 4 bases at V and 5 bases at J, with 9 bases in the middle. The CDR3, as DNA: TGTGCCAGCAGCTCGGACTGGGATAATTCACCCCTCCACTTT. Translation gives CASSSDWDNSPLHF.

The chain is built from TRBV7-8 and TRBJ2-7; 8 bases line up with TRBD2. The CDR3 extends over 16 amino acids. The ends lost 0 bases at V and 4 bases at J; junction bases unmatched: 8. The germline gives CDR1 SGHVS, CDR2 FQNEAQ. The CDR3 spells CASSLALWREAYEQYF. The CDR3 DNA is TGTGCCAGCAGCTTAGCGCTCTGGCGGGAGGCGTACGAGCAGTACTTC.

This clone was seen a single time. This chain links TRBV15 with TRBJ2-7; no firm D call. Germline V gene sequence: CDR1 LNHNV, CDR2 YYDKDF (reference sequence). This CDR3 comprises 13 residues. Trimming took off 0 bases at V and 4 bases at J, with 7 bases between the two ends. CDR3 residues: CATSRDVFYEQYF. As DNA, the CDR3 is TGTGCCACCAGCAGAGATGTATTTTACGAGCAGTACTTC.